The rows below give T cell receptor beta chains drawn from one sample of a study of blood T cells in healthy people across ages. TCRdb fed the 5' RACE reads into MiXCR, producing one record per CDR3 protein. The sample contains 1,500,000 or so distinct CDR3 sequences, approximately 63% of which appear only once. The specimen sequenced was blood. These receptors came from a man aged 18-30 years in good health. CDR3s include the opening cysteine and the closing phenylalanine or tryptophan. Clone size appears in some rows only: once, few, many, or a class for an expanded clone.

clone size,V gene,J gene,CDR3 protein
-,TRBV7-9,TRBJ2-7,CASSYDDYYEQYF
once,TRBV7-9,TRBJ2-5,CASIDPGQGGETQYF
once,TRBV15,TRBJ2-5,CATSATDQETQYF
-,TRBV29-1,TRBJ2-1,CSAWTGLGNEQFF
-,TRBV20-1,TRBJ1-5,CSATSGIGVSNQPQHF
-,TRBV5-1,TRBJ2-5,CASSLELAGPFETQYF
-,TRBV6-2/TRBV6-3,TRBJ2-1,CASSFLRTSGGGTFGNEQFF
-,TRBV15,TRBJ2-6,CATSRDPDPGANVLTF
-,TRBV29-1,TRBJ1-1,CSVEGWGEDTEAFF
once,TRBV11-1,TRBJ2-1,CASSLGGAVETQFF
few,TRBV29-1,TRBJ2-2,CSVELGDREEGELFF
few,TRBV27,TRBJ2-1,CASSLLEYNEQFF
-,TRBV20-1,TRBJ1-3,CSARLTTSGNTIYF
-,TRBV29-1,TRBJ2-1,CSVGGGLYYNEQFF
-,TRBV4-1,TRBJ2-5,CASSQVSASGRETQYF
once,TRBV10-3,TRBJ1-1,CAISDPRDRGHTEAFF
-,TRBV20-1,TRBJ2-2,CSASNGRANTGELFF
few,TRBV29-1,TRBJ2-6,CSARVTSSGANVLTF
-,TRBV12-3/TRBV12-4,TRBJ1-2,CASSLAFTGTGYTF
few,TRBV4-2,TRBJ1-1,CASSRPPGQVRTEAFF
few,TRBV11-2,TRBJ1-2,CASREGPNYGYTF
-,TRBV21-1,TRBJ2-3,CASSKVPRLNNQYF
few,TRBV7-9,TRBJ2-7,CASSSTGVTYEQYF
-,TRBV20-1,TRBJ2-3,CSARGASGAAGDTQYF
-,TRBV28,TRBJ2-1,CASSFLQRGVYNEQFF
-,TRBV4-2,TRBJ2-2,CASSQGTSGNPVRTGELFF
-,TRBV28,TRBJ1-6,CASSFAGFTSPLHF
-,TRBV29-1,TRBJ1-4,CSVKTATNEKLFF
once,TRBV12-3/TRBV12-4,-,CASSSLAGGNLGKTQYF
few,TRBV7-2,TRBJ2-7,CASSLHLRSSYEQYF
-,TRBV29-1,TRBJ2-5,CSVEVVNGETQYF
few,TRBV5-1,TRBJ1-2,CASSLAPGGGYGYTF
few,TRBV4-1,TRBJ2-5,CASSQDQGPNQETQYF
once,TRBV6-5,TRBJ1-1,CASSYSMSEDTEAFF
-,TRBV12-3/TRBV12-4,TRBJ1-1,CASSAYRGTEAFF
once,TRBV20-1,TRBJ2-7,CSVPGTGTYEQYF
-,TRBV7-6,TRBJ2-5,CASSRGTSGRVETQYF
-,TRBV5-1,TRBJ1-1,CASSVAEMNTEAFF
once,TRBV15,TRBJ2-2,CATGDKRNTGELFF
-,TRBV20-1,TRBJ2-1,CSARSGQEGVNEQFF
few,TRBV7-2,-,CASSLVRDRSYEQYF
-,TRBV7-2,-,CANSRMTSGETQYF
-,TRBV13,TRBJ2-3,CASTSGLRLTDTQYF
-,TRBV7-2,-,CASSPRQVLEETQYF
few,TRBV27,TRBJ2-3,CASSVTGFWASTDTQYF
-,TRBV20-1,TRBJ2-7,CSAREPPVRESSYEQYF